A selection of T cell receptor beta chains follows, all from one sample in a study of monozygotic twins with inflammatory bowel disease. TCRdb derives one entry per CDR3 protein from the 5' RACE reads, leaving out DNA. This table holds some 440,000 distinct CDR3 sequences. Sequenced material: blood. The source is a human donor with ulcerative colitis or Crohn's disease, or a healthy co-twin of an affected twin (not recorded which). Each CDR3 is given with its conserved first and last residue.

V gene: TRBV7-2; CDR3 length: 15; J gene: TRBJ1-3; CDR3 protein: CASSSQGPSGNTIYF
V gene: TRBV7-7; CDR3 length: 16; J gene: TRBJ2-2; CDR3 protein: CASSPAGTGGLGELFF
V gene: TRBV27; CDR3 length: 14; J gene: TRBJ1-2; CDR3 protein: CASSLRRRDYGYTF
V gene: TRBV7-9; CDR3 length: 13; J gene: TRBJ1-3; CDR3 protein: CASSPGTLNTIYF
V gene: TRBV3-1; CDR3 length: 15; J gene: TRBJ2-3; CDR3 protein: CASSEGQGIDHTQYF
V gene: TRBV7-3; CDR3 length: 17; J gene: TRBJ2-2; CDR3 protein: CASSLRSGGLGTGELFF
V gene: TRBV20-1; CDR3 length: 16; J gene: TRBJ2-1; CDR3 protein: CSAYRLAGIPRGEQFF
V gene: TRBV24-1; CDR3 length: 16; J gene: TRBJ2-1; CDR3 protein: CATSDFYTSSYNEQFF
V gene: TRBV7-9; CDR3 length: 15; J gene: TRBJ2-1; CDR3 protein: CASHAGASSYNEQFF
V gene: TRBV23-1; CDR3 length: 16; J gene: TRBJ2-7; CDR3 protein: CASSQSRVAGVYEQYF
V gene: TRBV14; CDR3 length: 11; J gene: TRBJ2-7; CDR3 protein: CASSNAYEQYF
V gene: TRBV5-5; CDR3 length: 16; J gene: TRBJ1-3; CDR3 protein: CASSPRTGDSGNTIYF
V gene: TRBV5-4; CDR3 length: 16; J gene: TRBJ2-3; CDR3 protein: CASSGPGKGIRDTQYF
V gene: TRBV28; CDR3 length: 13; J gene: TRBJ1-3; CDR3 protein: CASSTGQGHTIYF
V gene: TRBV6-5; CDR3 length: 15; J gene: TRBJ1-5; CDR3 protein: CASSYSYQGKEPQHF
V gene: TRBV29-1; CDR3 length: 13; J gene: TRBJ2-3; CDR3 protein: CSVVPIADGTQYF
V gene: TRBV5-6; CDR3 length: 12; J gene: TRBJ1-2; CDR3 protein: CASSLYRDGYTF
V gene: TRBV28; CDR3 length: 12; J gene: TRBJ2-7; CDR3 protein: CASGQGRGEQYF
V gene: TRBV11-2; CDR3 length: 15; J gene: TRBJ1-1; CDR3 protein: CASSSTGVPLTEAFF
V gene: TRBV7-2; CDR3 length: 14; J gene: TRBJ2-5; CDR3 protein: CASSLTTGTETQYF
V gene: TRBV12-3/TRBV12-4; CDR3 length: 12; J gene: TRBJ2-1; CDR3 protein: CASRTDYNEQFF
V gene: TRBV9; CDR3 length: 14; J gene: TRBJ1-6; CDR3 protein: CASSVTGDNSPLHF
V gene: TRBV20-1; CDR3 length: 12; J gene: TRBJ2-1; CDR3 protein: CSALAGYNEQFF
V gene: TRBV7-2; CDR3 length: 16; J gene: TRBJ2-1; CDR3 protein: CASSLARLAGNNEQFF
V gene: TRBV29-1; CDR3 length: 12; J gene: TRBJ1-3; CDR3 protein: CSAQGSGNTIYF
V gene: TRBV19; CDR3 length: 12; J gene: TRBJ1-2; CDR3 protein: CASSLGSPGYTF
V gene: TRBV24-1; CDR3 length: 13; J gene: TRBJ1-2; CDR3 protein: CATSDSQRRGYTF
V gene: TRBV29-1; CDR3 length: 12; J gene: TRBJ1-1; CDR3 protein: CSSRQGDTEAFF
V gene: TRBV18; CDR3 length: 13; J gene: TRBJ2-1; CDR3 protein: CASSPPASTEQFF
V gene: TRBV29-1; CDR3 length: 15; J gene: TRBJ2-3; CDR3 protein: CSVEVTGQTTDTQSF
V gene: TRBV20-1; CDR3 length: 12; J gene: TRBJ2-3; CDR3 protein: CSSSKGTDTQYF
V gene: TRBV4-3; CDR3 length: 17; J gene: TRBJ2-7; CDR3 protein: CASSQAESGIGRGEQYF
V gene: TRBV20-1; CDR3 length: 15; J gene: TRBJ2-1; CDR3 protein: CSARKGLAGVYEQFF
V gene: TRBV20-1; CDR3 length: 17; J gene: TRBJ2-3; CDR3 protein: CSALRGEWMYSTDTQYF
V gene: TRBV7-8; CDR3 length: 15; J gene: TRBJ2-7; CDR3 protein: CASSGRGLAGNEQYF
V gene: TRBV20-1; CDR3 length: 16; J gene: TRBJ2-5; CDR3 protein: CSARDPHTRGGETQYF
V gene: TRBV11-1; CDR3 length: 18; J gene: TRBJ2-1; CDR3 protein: CASSTPRGGGTSYNEQFF
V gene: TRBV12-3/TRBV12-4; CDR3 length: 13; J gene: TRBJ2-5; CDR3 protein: CASTLGPPGTQYF
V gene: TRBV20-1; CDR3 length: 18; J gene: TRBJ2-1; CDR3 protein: CSAISRGGSHRSYNEQFF
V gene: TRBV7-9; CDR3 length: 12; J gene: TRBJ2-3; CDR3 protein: CASSLTLGTQYF
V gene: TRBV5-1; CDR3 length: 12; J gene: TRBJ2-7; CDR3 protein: CASSSIIDERYF
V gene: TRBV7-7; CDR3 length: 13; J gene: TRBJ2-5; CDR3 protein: CASSFQSRETQYF
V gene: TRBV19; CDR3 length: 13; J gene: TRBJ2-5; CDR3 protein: CASTTDRGETQYF
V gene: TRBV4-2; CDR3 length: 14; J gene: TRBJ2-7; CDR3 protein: CAISQDGVIYEQYF
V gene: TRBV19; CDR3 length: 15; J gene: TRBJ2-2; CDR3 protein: CASSRGTGSTGELFF
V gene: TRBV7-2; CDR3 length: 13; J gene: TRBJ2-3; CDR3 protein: CASILAGGDTQYF
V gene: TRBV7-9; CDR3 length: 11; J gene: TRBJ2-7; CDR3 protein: CASSRGDLADF